What follows are 20 T cell receptor beta chains derived from one specimen sequenced in a study of blood T cell repertoires in COVID-19 (dated by TCRdb to the early 2020s). Libraries were prepared through the immunoSEQ multiplex PCR assay. TCRdb obtained this table from immuneACCESS and retained in-frame rearrangements with V and J assigned. These tables miss some clones; where compared with another copy, unresolved V genes account for less than half of the shortfall, and the remainder is unexplained. The sample includes roughly 200,000 clones, with approximately 90% observed a single time. Clones ranked in the top ten supply just over 2.5% of the sample. Sequenced input: PBMCs or T cells enriched from blood (not recorded which). These receptor sequences come from a woman younger than 45 who had recovered from COVID-19.

This chain connects TRBV7-2 to TRBJ2-2; D is perhaps TRBD1 (6 bases). The CDR3 length is 16 residues. The V gene lost 0 bases and the J gene lost 2 bases, with 10 bases spanning the gap. Looked up from germline, CDR1 is SGHTA and CDR2 is FQGNSA. CDR3 loop: CASSLAGTYNTGELFF. The CDR3 DNA follows: TGTGCCAGCAGCTTAGCCGGGACATATAACACCGGGGAGCTGTTTTTT. Full variable domain (remainder filled in from reference TRBV7-2 and TRBJ2-2): GAGVSQSPSNKVTEKGKDVELRCDPISGHTALYWYRQSLGQGLEFLIYFQGNSAPDKSGLPSDRFSAERTGGSVSTLTIQRTQQEDSAVYLCASSLAGTYNTGELFFGEGSRLTVL.

The chain uses TRBV12-3 or TRBV12-4 and TRBJ1-2, with D perhaps matching TRBD1 (5 bases). V lost 3 bases, J lost 8 bases, and 10 bases lay in between. The CDR3 is made up of 12 amino acids. The CDR3 protein is CASSFGGEGYTF. The CDR3 nucleotides read TGTGCCAGCAGTTTTGGAGGGGAGGGCTACACCTTC.

The chain employs TRBV7-9 and TRBJ2-3; 7 bases map to TRBD2. Germline lookup yields CDR1 SEHNR and CDR2 FQNEAQ (reference sequence). CDR3 length equals 16 residues. After removal of 6 bases from V and 2 bases from J, the junction contained 11 bases not matched to a gene. CDR3 nucleotides: TGTGCCAGCAGGGAATGGGCTAGCGGAACCACAGATACGCAGTATTTT. This encodes CASREWASGTTDTQYF.

The chain has TRBV10-3 and TRBJ1-2, with D unresolved. CDR3 length equals 12 residues. V was pared by 1 base and J by 5 bases, with 5 bases between. Germline assignment: CDR1 ENHRY and CDR2 SYGVKD. The CDR3 region has the DNA TGTGCCATCAGTGAGTTACAGTATGGCTACACCTTC. Encoded protein: CAISELQYGYTF.

This clone was counted a single time. The chain carries TRBV4-2 and TRBJ1-5; a weak D match, TRBD1 (5 bases). Germline V CDR1 and CDR2: LGHNA, YNFKEQ. Trimming pared 1 base from V and 1 base from J, leaving 11 bases between. This CDR3 region has 16 residues. CDR3 nucleotide sequence: TGTGCCAGCAGCCAAGGAGGAGGGGCCAGCAATCAGCCCCAGCATTTT. Amino acids: CASSQGGGASNQPQHF.

The rearrangement joins TRBV5-4 to TRBJ2-1; D not certain. V lost 4 bases, J lost 9 bases, and 14 bases lay in between. Germline assignment: CDR1 SGHNT and CDR2 YYREEE (reference sequence). The CDR3 has 13 amino acids. In nucleotides, the CDR3 is TGTGCCAGCAGCCCCGAGAGCTCGGGTGAGCAGTTCTTC. Amino acid sequence: CASSPESSGEQFF.

V usage is TRBV5-1 and J usage is TRBJ2-2; no firm D call. There are 14 residues in the CDR3. Germline V lookup: CDR1 SGHRS, CDR2 YFSETQ. Between the trimmed V and J ends, which lost 4 bases and 6 bases, there was a span of 13 bases. The chain's CDR3 is CASSPGEWAGELFF. The DNA for the CDR3 is TGCGCCAGCAGCCCCGGAGAATGGGCCGGGGAGCTGTTTTTT.

The chain carries TRBV18 and TRBJ1-5; 7 nucleotides align to TRBD1. The junction had 5 bases not matched to a gene; V was cut back by 6 bases and J by 3 bases. Per the germline V gene, CDR1 is KGHSH and CDR2 is LQKENI. The CDR3 has 14 amino acids. The CDR3 coding sequence is TGTGCCAGCTCCCCTACAGGGGACAATCAGCCCCAGCATTTT. Amino acid sequence: CASSPTGDNQPQHF.

V gene TRBV19 combines with J gene TRBJ1-3; 7 bases are shared with TRBD1. The CDR3 length is 15 residues. Unmatched junction bases numbered 6, after V lost 5 bases and J lost 2 bases. Germline lookup yields CDR1 LNHDA and CDR2 SQIVND (reference sequence). This chain's CDR3 is CASSVTGVAGNTIYF. The CDR3 DNA follows: TGTGCCAGTAGTGTCACAGGGGTCGCTGGAAACACCATATATTTT. The full variable domain, rest sourced from reference TRBV19 and TRBJ1-3, is DGGITQSPKYLFRKEGQNVTLSCEQNLNHDAMYWYRQDPGQGLRLIYYSQIVNDFQKGDIAEGYSVSREKKESFPLTVTSAQKNPTAFYLCASSVTGVAGNTIYFGEGSWLTVV.

The chain has TRBV3-1 (or the pseudogene TRBV3-2) and TRBJ2-6; TRBD1 might be the D (6 bases). The CDR3 covers 16 residues. Trimming shortened V by 4 bases and J by 2 bases, and 12 bases separated the two germline ends. Germline V gives CDR1 LGHDT, CDR2 YNNKEL (reference sequence). This CDR3 reads CASSPSGVTGANVLTF. The DNA for the CDR3 is TGTGCCAGCAGCCCGTCAGGGGTGACTGGGGCCAACGTCCTGACTTTC.

This rearrangement joins TRBV14 to TRBJ1-2; D unclear. This CDR3 spans 13 amino acids. V was pared by 1 base and J by 7 bases, with 10 bases between. Per the germline V gene, CDR1 is SGHDN and CDR2 is FVKESK. The CDR3 is CASSQGETLGYTF. The DNA for the CDR3 is TGTGCCAGCAGCCAAGGTGAGACACTTGGCTACACCTTC.

CDR3 DNA sequence: TGCGCCAGCAGCCAAGGCGGACAGGGCCATCAGCCCCAGCATTTT. Amino acids: CASSQGGQGHQPQHF. The chain combines TRBV4-1 with TRBJ1-5; 8 bases map to TRBD1. The germline V gene encodes CDR1 MGHRA and CDR2 YSYEKL. This CDR3 is built from 15 residues. With 1 base clipped from V and 5 bases from J, the junction kept 4 bases outside the gene matches.

The CDR3 DNA sequence: TGTGCCAGCAGCCTCCTAGCGGGGGTAACCACAGATACGCAGTATTTT. It codes for CASSLLAGVTTDTQYF. J is TRBJ2-3 and V is TRBV14; TRBD2 matches 10 bases. The CDR3 is 16 amino acids. V was pared by 4 bases and J by 2 bases, with 6 bases of the junction left unmatched. In germline, CDR1 is SGHDN, CDR2 FVKESK.

This chain joins TRBV5-6 and TRBJ2-3; D gene ambiguous. The germline CDR1 and CDR2 sequences are SGHDT and YYEEEE. Trimming took off 3 bases at V and 4 bases at J, with 12 bases between the two ends. This CDR3 has 14 residues. CDR3 in DNA: TGTGCCAGCAGCTCGGTTGTAGTCGCAGATACGCAGTATTTT. Translation: CASSSVVVADTQYF.

The chain uses TRBV6-2 or TRBV6-3 and TRBJ1-2, with TRBD1 identical over 8 bases. The CDR3 sequence is 15 residues long. Per germline, CDR1 MNHEY and CDR2 SVGEGT. Germline trimming cut 5 bases from V and 2 bases from J; bases unmatched to any gene: 7. CDR3 sequence (DNA): TGTGCCAGCAGTCGCCCGGGACAGGAGAACTATGGCTACACCTTC. Translated: CASSRPGQENYGYTF.

This rearrangement joins TRBV9 to TRBJ2-3; D is unresolved. V dropped 4 bases and J dropped 9 bases, with 15 bases sitting between them. Germline CDR1 SGDLS, CDR2 YYNGEE. The CDR3 loop spans 13 amino acids. The CDR3 DNA reads as TGTGCCAGCAGCCCCGCATTGAGCCGGACGCAGTATTTT. Encoded protein: CASSPALSRTQYF.

This chain connects TRBV12-3 or TRBV12-4 to TRBJ1-1; TRBD1 agrees at 7 bases. The CDR3 extends over 13 amino acids. Trimming at V came to 10 bases and at J to 1 base, leaving 6 bases not matched to a gene. The CDR3 loop is CAIRQGENTEAFF. CDR3 DNA: TGTGCCATCAGACAGGGTGAGAACACTGAAGCTTTCTTT.

The chain combines TRBV4-3 with TRBJ2-5; TRBD2 is a possible D gene (6 bases). Germline lookup yields CDR1 LGHNA and CDR2 YSLEER. The CDR3 loop spans 15 amino acids. Trimming removed 1 base at V and 2 bases at J, with 11 bases between. This CDR3 reads CASSQVWGEQETQYF. The CDR3 coding sequence is TGCGCCAGCAGCCAAGTTTGGGGGGAACAAGAGACCCAGTACTTC.

This clone has only a few counts. The chain carries TRBV29-1 and TRBJ1-3; TRBD1 matches at 10 bases. This CDR3 is built from 15 residues. Looked up from germline, CDR1 is SQVTM and CDR2 is ANQGSEA. CDR3 coding DNA: TGCAGGCGAGGGACAGGGGTTACATCTGGAAACACCATATATTTT. As protein: CRRGTGVTSGNTIYF.

This clone was recorded once. The chain couples TRBV7-9 to TRBJ1-3, with 7 bases fitting TRBD1. Looked up from germline, CDR1 is SEHNR and CDR2 is FQNEAQ (reference sequence). The CDR3 runs 15 residues. The ends lost 3 bases at V and 0 bases at J; junction bases unmatched: 2. CDR3 DNA sequence: TGTGCCAGCAGCTTGGGACAGAGCTCTGGAAACACCATATATTTT. Its protein is CASSLGQSSGNTIYF.